A single TCR beta chain is shown here with its context. Antigen unknown. Through a sample-barcoded 5' primer and a J-beta primer mix, a second PCR was run for roughly 6 to 11 cycles. TCRdb reanalysed the 5' RACE reads using MiXCR and keeps one entry per CDR3 protein. Among roughly 1,500,000 distinct CDR3 sequences listed, 34% were seen once. The sample originates from a study of blood T cells in healthy people across ages. Study context: Per every two T cells, about one barcoded beta molecule was captured by template switching.

CDR3 length: 16 amino acids. The germline V gene has CDR1 LGHDT and CDR2 YNNKEL (reference sequence). With 1 base clipped from V and 5 bases from J, the junction kept 10 bases outside the gene matches. Study findings and constraints: Whereas aged donors had fewer naive CD4+ cells, long-lived donors had more of them and higher diversity. TCR beta diversity, measured per million T cells, fell in a roughly linear way with age.

Isolation per sample recovered at least 7 million PBMCs. Source material: blood. The clonotype was recovered from a woman in her 30s in good health. The chain has TRBV3-1 and TRBJ2-5, with 7 bases aligning to TRBD2. The CDR3 region is CASSQVGLADTETQYF. In DNA, the CDR3 is TGTGCCAGCAGCCAAGTGGGGCTAGCGGATACTGAGACCCAGTACTTC.